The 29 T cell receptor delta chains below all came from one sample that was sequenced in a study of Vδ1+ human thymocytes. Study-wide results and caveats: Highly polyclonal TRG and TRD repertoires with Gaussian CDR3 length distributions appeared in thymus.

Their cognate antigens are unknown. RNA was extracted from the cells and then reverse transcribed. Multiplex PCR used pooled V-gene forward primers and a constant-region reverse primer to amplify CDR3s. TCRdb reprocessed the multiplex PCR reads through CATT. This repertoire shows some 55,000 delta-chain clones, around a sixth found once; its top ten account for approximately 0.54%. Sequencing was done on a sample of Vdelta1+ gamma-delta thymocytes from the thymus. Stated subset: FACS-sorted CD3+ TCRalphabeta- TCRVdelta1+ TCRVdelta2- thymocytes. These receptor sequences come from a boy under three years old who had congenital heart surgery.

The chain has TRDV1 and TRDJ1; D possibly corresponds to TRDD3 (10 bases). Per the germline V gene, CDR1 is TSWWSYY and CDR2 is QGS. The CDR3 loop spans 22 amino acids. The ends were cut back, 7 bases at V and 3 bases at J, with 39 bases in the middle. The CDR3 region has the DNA TGTGCTCTTGCGCCGCGGGTGCCTTCCTACAGTGACTGGGGGATCCCGGCCGATAAACTCATCTTT. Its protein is CALAPRVPSYSDWGIPADKLIF.

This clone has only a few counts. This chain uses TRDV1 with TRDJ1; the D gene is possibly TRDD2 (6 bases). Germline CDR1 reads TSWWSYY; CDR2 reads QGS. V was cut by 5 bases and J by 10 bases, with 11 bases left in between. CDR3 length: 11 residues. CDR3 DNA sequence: TGTGCTCTTGGGATCCTACAACGACTCATCTTT. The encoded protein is CALGILQRLIF.

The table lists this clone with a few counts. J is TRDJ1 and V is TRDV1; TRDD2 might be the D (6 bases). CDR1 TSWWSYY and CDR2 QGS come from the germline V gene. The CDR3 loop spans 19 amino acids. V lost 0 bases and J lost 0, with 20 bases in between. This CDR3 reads CALGELLSFHEWYTDKLIF. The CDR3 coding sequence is TGTGCTCTTGGGGAACTCCTTTCCTTCCACGAGTGGTACACCGATAAACTCATCTTT.

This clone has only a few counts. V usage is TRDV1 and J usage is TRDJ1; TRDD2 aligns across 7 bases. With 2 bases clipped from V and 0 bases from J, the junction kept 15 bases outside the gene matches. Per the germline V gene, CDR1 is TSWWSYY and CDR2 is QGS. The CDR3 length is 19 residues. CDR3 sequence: CALGEEYVAFLTYTDKLIF. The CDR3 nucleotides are TGTGCTCTTGGGGAAGAGTACGTCGCCTTCCTGACGTACACCGATAAACTCATCTTT.

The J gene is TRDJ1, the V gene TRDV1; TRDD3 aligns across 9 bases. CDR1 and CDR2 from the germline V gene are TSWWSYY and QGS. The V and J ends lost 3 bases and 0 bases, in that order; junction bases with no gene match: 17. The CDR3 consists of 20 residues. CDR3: CALGDPLFPGDTQYTDKLIF. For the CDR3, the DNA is TGTGCTCTTGGGGACCCACTTTTCCCCGGGGATACGCAGTACACCGATAAACTCATCTTT.

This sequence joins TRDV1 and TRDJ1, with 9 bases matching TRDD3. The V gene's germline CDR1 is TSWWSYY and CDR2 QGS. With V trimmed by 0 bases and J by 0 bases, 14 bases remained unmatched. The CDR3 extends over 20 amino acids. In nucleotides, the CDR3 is TGTGCTCTTGGGGAACTAACCCGTGGGGGATATGGGTCGTACACCGATAAACTCATCTTT. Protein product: CALGELTRGGYGSYTDKLIF.

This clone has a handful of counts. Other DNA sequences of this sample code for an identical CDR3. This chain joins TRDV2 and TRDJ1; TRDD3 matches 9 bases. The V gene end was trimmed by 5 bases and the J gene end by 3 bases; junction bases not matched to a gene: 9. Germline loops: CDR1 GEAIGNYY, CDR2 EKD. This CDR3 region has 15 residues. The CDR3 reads CACADRGILSDKLIF. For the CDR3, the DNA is TGTGCCTGTGCCGATAGGGGGATACTATCCGATAAACTCATCTTT.

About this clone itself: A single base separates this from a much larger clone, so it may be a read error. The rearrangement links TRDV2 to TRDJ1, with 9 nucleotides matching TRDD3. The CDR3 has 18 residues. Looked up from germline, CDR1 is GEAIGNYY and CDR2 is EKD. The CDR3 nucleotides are TGTGCCTGTGACGCCTACGGACTGGGGGACTTATACACCGATAAACCCATCTTT. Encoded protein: CACDAYGLGDLYTDKPIF.

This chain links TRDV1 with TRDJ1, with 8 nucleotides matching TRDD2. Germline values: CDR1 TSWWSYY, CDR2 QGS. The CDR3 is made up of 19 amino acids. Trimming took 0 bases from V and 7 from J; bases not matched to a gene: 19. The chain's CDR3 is CALGELGLPKPKQAVKLIF. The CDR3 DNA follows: TGTGCTCTTGGGGAACTGGGCCTTCCTAAACCCAAGCAGGCAGTTAAACTCATCTTT.

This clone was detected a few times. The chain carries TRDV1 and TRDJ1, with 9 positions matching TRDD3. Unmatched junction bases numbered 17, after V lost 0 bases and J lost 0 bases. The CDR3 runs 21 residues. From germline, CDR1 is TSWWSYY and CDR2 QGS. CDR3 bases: TGTGCTCTTGGGGAACTCAGTTTCCGTACTGGGGGAGCTATGTACACCGATAAACTCATCTTT. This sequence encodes CALGELSFRTGGAMYTDKLIF.

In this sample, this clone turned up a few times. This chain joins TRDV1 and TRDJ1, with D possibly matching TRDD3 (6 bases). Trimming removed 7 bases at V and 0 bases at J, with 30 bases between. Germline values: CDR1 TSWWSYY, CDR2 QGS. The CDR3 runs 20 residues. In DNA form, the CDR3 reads TGTGCTCTTGTTTCTTCCCACCGGGGATCGCCGCGGTCGTACACCGATAAACTCATCTTT. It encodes CALVSSHRGSPRSYTDKLIF.

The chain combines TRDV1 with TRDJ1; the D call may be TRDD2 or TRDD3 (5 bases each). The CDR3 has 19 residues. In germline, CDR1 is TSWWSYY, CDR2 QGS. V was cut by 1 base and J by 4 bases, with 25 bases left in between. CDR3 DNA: TGTGCTCTTGGGGAACGTCCCCCTTCATCCCTGGGTAGGGTCGATAAACTCATCTTT. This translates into CALGERPPSSLGRVDKLIF.

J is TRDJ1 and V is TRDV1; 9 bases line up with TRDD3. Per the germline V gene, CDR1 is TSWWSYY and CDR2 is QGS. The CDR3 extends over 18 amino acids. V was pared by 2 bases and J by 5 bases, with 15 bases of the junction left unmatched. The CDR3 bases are TGTGCTCTTGGGGAAAAGGCTTCATCTGGGGGATCGGGGGATAAACTCATCTTT. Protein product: CALGEKASSGGSGDKLIF.

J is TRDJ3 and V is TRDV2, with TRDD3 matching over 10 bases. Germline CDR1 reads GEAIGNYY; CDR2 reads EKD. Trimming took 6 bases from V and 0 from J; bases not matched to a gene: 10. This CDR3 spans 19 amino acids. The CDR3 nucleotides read TGTGCCTGTCTCTTACTGGGGGATGGCAGCTCCTGGGACACCCGACAGATGTTTTTC. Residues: CACLLLGDGSSWDTRQMFF.

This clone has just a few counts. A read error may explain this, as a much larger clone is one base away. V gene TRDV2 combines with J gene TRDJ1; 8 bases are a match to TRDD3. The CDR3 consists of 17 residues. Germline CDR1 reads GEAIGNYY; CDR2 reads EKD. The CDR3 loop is CACDGTGDTSYTDELIF. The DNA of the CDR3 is TGTGCCTGTGATGGTACTGGGGATACATCGTACACCGATGAACTCATCTTT.

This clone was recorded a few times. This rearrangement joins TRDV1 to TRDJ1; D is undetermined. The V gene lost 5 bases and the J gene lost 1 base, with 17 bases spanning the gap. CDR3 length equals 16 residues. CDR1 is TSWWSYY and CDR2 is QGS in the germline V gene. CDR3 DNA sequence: TGTGCTCTTGGGATCCGCCCCACTCCCTTCACCGATAAACTCATCTTT. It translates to CALGIRPTPFTDKLIF.

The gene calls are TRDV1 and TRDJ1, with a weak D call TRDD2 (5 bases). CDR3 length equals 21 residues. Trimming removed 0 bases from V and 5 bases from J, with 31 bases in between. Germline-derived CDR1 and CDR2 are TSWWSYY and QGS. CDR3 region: CALGELCSPKDPTFFTDKLIF. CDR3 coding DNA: TGTGCTCTTGGGGAACTATGTAGTCCCAAAGACCCTACCTTCTTCACTGATAAACTCATCTTT.

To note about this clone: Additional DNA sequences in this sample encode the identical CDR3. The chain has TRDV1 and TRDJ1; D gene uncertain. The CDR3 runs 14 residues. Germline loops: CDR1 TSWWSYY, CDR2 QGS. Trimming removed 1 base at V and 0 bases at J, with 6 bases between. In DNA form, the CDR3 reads TGTGCTCTTGGGGAACGCGAGTACACCGATAAACTCATCTTT. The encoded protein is CALGEREYTDKLIF.

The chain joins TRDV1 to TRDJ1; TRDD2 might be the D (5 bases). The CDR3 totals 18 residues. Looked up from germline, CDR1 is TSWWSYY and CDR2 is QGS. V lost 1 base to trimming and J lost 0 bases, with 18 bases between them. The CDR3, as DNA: TGTGCTCTTGGGGAACAAGAGCCCCTACTGAGGTACACCGATAAACTCATCTTT. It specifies CALGEQEPLLRYTDKLIF.

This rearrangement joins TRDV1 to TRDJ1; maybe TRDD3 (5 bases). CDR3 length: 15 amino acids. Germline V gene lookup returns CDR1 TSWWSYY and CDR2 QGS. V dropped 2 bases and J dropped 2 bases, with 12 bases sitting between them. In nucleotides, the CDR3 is TGTGCTCTTGGGGAAAGAAGGGGACTAACCGATAAACTCATCTTT. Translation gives CALGERRGLTDKLIF.

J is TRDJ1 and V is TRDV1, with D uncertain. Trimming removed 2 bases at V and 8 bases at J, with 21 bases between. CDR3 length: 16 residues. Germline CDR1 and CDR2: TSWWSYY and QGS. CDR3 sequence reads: CALGEKFGSQQKKLIF. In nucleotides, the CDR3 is TGTGCTCTTGGGGAAAAGTTTGGCTCACAGCAGAAGAAACTCATCTTT.

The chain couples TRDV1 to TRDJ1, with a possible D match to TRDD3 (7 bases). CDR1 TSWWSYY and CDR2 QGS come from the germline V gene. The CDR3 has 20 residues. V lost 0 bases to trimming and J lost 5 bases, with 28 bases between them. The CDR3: CALGELVVGLPDILGDKLIF. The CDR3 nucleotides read TGTGCTCTTGGGGAACTCGTAGTGGGCCTTCCCGACATACTGGGGGATAAACTCATCTTT.

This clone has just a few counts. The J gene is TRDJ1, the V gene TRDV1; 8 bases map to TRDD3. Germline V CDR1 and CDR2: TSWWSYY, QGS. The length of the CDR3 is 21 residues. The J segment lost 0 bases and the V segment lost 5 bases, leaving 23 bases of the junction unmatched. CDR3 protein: CALGMRAGGRLWGLYTDKLIF. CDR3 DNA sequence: TGTGCTCTTGGGATGAGGGCTGGGGGACGTCTTTGGGGTCTCTACACCGATAAACTCATCTTT.

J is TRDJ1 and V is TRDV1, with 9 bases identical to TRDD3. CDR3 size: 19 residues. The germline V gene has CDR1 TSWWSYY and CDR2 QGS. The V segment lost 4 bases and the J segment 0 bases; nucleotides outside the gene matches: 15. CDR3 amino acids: CALGGYKPSTGGDTDKLIF. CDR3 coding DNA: TGTGCTCTTGGGGGCTACAAGCCGAGCACTGGGGGAGACACCGATAAACTCATCTTT.

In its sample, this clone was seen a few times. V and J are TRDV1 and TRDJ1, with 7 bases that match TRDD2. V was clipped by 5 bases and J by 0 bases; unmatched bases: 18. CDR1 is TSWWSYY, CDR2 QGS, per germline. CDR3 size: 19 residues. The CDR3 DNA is TGTGCTCTTGGGACCATTCCTACGGGCTGCGGGAGGTACACCGATAAACTCATCTTT. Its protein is CALGTIPTGCGRYTDKLIF.

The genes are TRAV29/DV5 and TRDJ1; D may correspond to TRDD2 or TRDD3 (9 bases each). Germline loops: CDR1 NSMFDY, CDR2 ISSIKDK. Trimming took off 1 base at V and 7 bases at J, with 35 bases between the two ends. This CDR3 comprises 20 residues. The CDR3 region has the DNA TGTGCAGCAAGCCTTCTTAAGCCTTCCTACTGGGGATACGCGTTGGGTAAACTCATCTTT. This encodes CAASLLKPSYWGYALGKLIF.

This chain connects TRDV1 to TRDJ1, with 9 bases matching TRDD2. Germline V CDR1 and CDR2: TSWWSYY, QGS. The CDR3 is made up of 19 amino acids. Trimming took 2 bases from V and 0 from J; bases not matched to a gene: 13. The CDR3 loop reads CALGELIPSYQRYTDKLIF. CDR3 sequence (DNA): TGTGCTCTTGGGGAATTAATTCCTTCCTACCAACGATACACCGATAAACTCATCTTT.

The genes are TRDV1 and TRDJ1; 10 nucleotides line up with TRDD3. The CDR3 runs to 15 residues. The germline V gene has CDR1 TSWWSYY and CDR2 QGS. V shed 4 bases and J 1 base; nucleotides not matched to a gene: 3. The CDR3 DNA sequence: TGTGCTCTTGGGGCGGGGGATACGCGCACCGATAAACTCATCTTT. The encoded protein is CALGAGDTRTDKLIF.

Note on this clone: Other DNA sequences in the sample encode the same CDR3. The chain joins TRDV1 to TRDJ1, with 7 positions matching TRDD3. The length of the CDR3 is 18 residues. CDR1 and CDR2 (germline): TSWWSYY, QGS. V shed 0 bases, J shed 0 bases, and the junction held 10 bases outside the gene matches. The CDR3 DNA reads TGTGCTCTTGGGGAACTAAGATACTGGGGATCTTACACCGATAAACTCATCTTT. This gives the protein CALGELRYWGSYTDKLIF.